Listed here are 27 T cell receptor beta chains from one sample, sequenced in a study of T cells in Graves' hyperthyroidism and ophthalmopathy. TCR beta CDR3 regions were amplified from RNA. RT-PCR in the first round (using the HTBI primer set) targeted the TCR CDR3. Each CDR3 protein gets one entry after TCRdb re-called the multiplex PCR reads with MiXCR. Of around 400,000 distinct CDR3 sequences in the sample, 20% to 25% were seen once. The specimen was blood. These receptors were collected from a man aged 50 to 59 with Graves' hyperthyroidism.

This clonotype occurred a few times. The V and J genes are TRBV9 and TRBJ2-7; 13 nucleotides agree with TRBD2. Unmatched junction bases numbered 9, after V lost 4 bases and J lost 2 bases. In germline, CDR1 is SGDLS, CDR2 YYNGEE. The CDR3 covers 17 residues. The CDR3 reads CASSPSGLAGPTYEQYF. The CDR3 nucleotides read TGTGCCAGCAGCCCATCGGGACTAGCGGGGCCTACCTACGAGCAGTACTTC.

This clonotype was observed a handful of times. The chain links TRBV20-1 to TRBJ2-3; 15 bases match TRBD2. The CDR3 length is 16 residues. Trimming cost V 6 bases and J 0 bases; bases outside gene matches: 4. Germline-derived CDR1 and CDR2 are DFQATT and SNEGSKA (reference sequence). CDR3 sequence: CSAFGLAGGSTDTQYF. CDR3 DNA: TGCAGTGCCTTCGGACTAGCGGGAGGGAGCACAGATACGCAGTATTTT.

The chain joins TRBV5-6 to TRBJ2-3; no firm D call. The CDR3 is 16 amino acids. The V gene's germline CDR1 is SGHDT and CDR2 YYEEEE. With 1 base removed from V and 3 bases from J, the gap between germline ends came to 15 bases. The CDR3 here is CASSLRGGRFTDTQYF. CDR3 bases: TGTGCCAGCAGCTTGCGTGGCGGCCGATTTACAGATACGCAGTATTTT.

This clonotype turned up a few times. J is TRBJ1-2 and V is TRBV12-3 or TRBV12-4, with D tentatively TRBD1 (5 bases). Trimming cost V 2 bases and J 6 bases, with 13 bases left between them. The CDR3 length is 14 residues. The chain's CDR3 is CASSLTGQGHGYTF. CDR3 in DNA: TGTGCCAGCAGTTTAACCGGGCAGGGCCATGGCTACACCTTC.

The sample holds many counts of this clonotype. The chain links TRBV29-1 to TRBJ1-1, with D hard to call. Per germline, CDR1 SQVTM and CDR2 ANQGSEA. V was shortened by 6 bases and J by 2 bases, with 10 bases between the two germline ends. The CDR3 extends over 12 amino acids. CDR3 region: CSVRPQNTEAFF. CDR3 coding DNA: TGCAGCGTCAGGCCCCAAAACACTGAAGCTTTCTTT.

The V call is TRBV7-3, the J call TRBJ1-1, with 8 nucleotides matching TRBD1. There are 14 residues in the CDR3. The germline V gene has CDR1 SGHTA and CDR2 FQGTGA. With V trimmed by 5 bases and J by 0 bases, 2 bases remained unmatched. CDR3 region: CASSKDRVNTEAFF. The CDR3 coding sequence is TGTGCCAGCAGCAAGGACAGGGTGAACACTGAAGCTTTCTTT.

The chain has TRBV20-1 and TRBJ2-5, with 10 bases identical to TRBD2. Looked up from germline, CDR1 is DFQATT and CDR2 is SNEGSKA (reference sequence). The CDR3 is 17 residues long. V was clipped by 1 base and J by 4 bases; unmatched bases: 12. The chain's CDR3 is CSARGLASGSSRETQYF. For the CDR3, the DNA is TGCAGTGCTAGAGGTTTGGCTAGCGGGAGCTCCAGAGAGACCCAGTACTTC.

This clonotype was seen at least ten times. The V and J genes are TRBV5-1 and TRBJ1-1; no clear D. The CDR3 has 14 amino acids. Germline-derived CDR1 and CDR2 are SGHRS and YFSETQ. With 3 bases removed from V and 5 bases from J, the gap between germline ends came to 14 bases. The CDR3 loop reads CASSSGGSETEAFF. CDR3 sequence (DNA): TGCGCCAGCAGCTCGGGTGGTTCGGAGACTGAAGCTTTCTTT.

This clonotype was recorded a few times. The chain carries TRBV5-1 and TRBJ1-5; D might be TRBD1 (6 bases). V shed 4 bases and J shed 4 bases, with 12 bases lying between them. There are 14 residues in the CDR3. CDR1 is SGHRS, CDR2 YFSETQ, per germline. CDR3 DNA: TGCGCCAGCAGCCCGGGACATCAGAATCAGCCCCAGCATTTT. Translated: CASSPGHQNQPQHF.

In its sample, this clonotype was seen many times. The V gene is TRBV6-1, the J gene TRBJ1-2, with a possible D match to TRBD1 (6 bases). The CDR3 length is 15 residues. With 0 bases removed from V and 4 bases from J, the gap between germline ends came to 12 bases. The germline gives CDR1 MNHNS, CDR2 SASEGT. The CDR3 sequence: CASSEARGASYGYTF. In DNA, the CDR3 is TGTGCCAGCAGTGAAGCGCGGGGGGCGAGCTATGGCTACACCTTC.

The chain uses TRBV11-3 and TRBJ2-2; D is ambiguous. CDR3 length: 15 amino acids. Germline-derived CDR1 and CDR2 are SGHNT and YENEEA. The germline V and J ends were trimmed by 5 bases and 4 bases, with 14 bases remaining between them. The CDR3 loop is CASSPRLLGTGELFF. The CDR3 DNA reads as TGTGCCAGCAGCCCACGACTCCTCGGCACCGGGGAGCTGTTTTTT.

The table lists this clonotype with many counts. The V call is TRBV11-2, the J call TRBJ2-5, with unresolved D. This CDR3 is built from 14 residues. Trimming pared 2 bases from V and 2 bases from J, leaving 9 bases between. Germline V gene data show CDR1 as SGHAT and CDR2 as FQNNGV. The DNA for the CDR3 is TGTGCCAGCAGCTTACTGCGGAATCAAGAGACCCAGTACTTC. As protein: CASSLLRNQETQYF.

V is TRBV12-3 or TRBV12-4 and J is TRBJ1-2, with 8 bases lining up with TRBD1. The CDR3 extends over 15 amino acids. Germline trimming cut 3 bases from V and 4 bases from J; bases unmatched to any gene: 7. CDR3 DNA sequence: TGTGCCAGCAGTTTGGACAGGGCTCAGGTCTATGGCTACACCTTC. Translating it yields CASSLDRAQVYGYTF.

This clonotype was counted only a few times. As DNA, the CDR3 is TGTGCCAGCAGGGAGGAATTGGCAGGCACAGATACGCAGTATTTT. It codes for CASREELAGTDTQYF. The rearrangement links TRBV2 to TRBJ2-3; TRBD2 is a possible D gene (5 bases). The germline gives CDR1 SNHLY, CDR2 FYNNEI. The germline V and J ends were trimmed by 6 bases and 1 base, with 14 bases remaining between them. The CDR3 is 15 amino acids.

This clonotype was counted ten times or more. This chain connects TRBV5-1 to TRBJ2-1; D may be TRBD2 (6 bases). There are 16 residues in the CDR3. V gave up 2 bases and J gave up 10 bases, with 22 bases separating them. Germline CDR1 is SGHRS and CDR2 is YFSETQ. CDR3: CASSLPGTGFQMEQFF. CDR3 sequence (DNA): TGCGCCAGCAGCTTACCCGGGACTGGTTTCCAAATGGAGCAGTTCTTC. The full variable domain, with the rest looked up from reference TRBV5-1 and TRBJ2-1, is KAGVTQTPRYLIKTRGQQVTLSCSPISGHRSVSWYQQTPGQGLQFLFEYFSETQRNKGNFPGRFSGRQFSNSRSEMNVSTLELGDSALYLCASSLPGTGFQMEQFFGPGTRLTVL.

The rearrangement links TRBV6-2 or TRBV6-3 to TRBJ1-5; the D gene is possibly TRBD1 (5 bases). V lost 5 bases to trimming and J lost 7 bases, with 15 bases between them. The CDR3 has 14 amino acids. Germline V lookup: CDR1 MNHEY, CDR2 SVGEGT. The CDR3 is CASSMGGPRQPQHF. CDR3 nucleotides: TGTGCCAGCAGTATGGGGGGTCCTAGGCAGCCCCAGCATTTT.

This clonotype was counted many times. The chain employs TRBV2 and TRBJ2-1, with a weak D call TRBD1 (5 bases). The CDR3 loop spans 15 amino acids. Trimming took off 6 bases at V and 2 bases at J, with 14 bases between the two ends. Germline CDR1 is SNHLY and CDR2 is FYNNEI. Here the CDR3 reads CASRKGVAAYNEQFF. DNA of the CDR3: TGTGCCAGCAGGAAAGGGGTAGCTGCCTACAATGAGCAGTTCTTC. Based on the CDR3 plus reference TRBV2 and TRBJ2-1, the full variable domain is EPEVTQTPSHQVTQMGQEVILRCVPISNHLYFYWYRQILGQKVEFLVSFYNNEISEKSEIFDDQFSVERPDGSNFTLKIRSTKLEDSAMYFCASRKGVAAYNEQFFGPGTRLTVL.

The V call is TRBV11-2, the J call TRBJ2-7; TRBD2 matches at 11 bases. The CDR3 extends over 13 amino acids. Trimming removed 5 bases from V and 6 bases from J; junction bases left unmatched: 3. Germline CDR1 and CDR2: SGHAT and FQNNGV. CDR3 nucleotides: TGTGCCAGCAGCCGGGGACTAGCGGTCGAGCAGTACTTC. This translates into CASSRGLAVEQYF. The variable domain in full, completed from reference TRBV11-2 and TRBJ2-7, reads EAGVAQSPRYKIIEKRQSVAFWCNPISGHATLYWYQQILGQGPKLLIQFQNNGVVDDSQLPKDRFSAERLKGVDSTLKIQPAKLEDSAVYLCASSRGLAVEQYFGPGTRLTVT.

This clonotype was counted between two and nine times. The chain couples TRBV28 to TRBJ2-1; D is possibly TRBD2 (6 bases). Looked up from germline, CDR1 is MDHEN and CDR2 is SYDVKM. The CDR3 runs 18 residues. Trimming stripped 6 bases from V and 0 bases from J, with 21 bases between. The CDR3 sequence: CASSLIGRAGSSYNEQFF. As DNA, the CDR3 is TGTGCCAGCAGCCTAATCGGCCGAGCGGGCTCCTCCTACAATGAGCAGTTCTTC.

In its sample, this clonotype was seen a few times. V gene TRBV5-8 combines with J gene TRBJ1-2; possible D gene TRBD1, 5 bases. The V end was cut by 4 bases, the J end by 0 bases, with 13 bases between. Germline values: CDR1 SGHTS, CDR2 YDEGEE. The CDR3 runs to 15 residues. CDR3 in DNA: TGTGCCAGCAGCCTTACGGGACGGACTAACTATGGCTACACCTTC. As protein: CASSLTGRTNYGYTF.

This clonotype has more than one count but fewer than ten. The chain is built from TRBV12-3 or TRBV12-4 and TRBJ2-1; possibly TRBD2 for D (6 bases). The CDR3 runs 14 residues. Trimming pared 0 bases from V and 7 bases from J, leaving 10 bases between. The chain's CDR3 is CASSLALAGNEQFF. The CDR3 DNA is TGTGCCAGCAGTTTAGCGCTGGCGGGAAATGAGCAGTTCTTC.

This clonotype was detected ten times or more. At one end, the junction sequence differs from germline, possibly due to a read error. The chain joins TRBV5-1 to TRBJ2-3; a possible D gene is TRBD2 (7 bases). CDR1 and CDR2 from the germline V gene are SGHRS and YFSETQ. The length of the CDR3 is 14 residues. CDR3 sequence (DNA): TGTGCCAGCAGCTTAGGGGGGGGGGCAGATACGCAGTATTTT. This sequence encodes CASSLGGGADTQYF.

This clonotype showed up just a few times. The chain recombines TRBV6-6 with TRBJ2-6; tentatively, D is TRBD1 (6 bases). Germline CDR1 reads MNHNY; CDR2 reads SVGAGI (reference sequence). The ends were cut back, 2 bases at V and 2 bases at J, with 7 bases in the middle. This CDR3 comprises 15 residues. The CDR3 here is CASSYGGAGANVLTF. The CDR3 nucleotides read TGTGCCAGCAGTTACGGGGGCGCTGGGGCCAACGTCCTGACTTTC.

The chain links TRBV30 to TRBJ1-5; weak D call: TRBD1 (6 bases). V shed 4 bases and J shed 4 bases, with 14 bases lying between them. Germline V gene data show CDR1 as GTSNPN and CDR2 as SVGIG (reference sequence). The CDR3 length is 14 residues. The DNA for the CDR3 is TGTGCCTGGACCCCCGGACAGTTGAATCAGCCCCAGCATTTT. Translating gives CAWTPGQLNQPQHF.

The chain joins TRBV28 to TRBJ2-1, with no clear D. This CDR3 is built from 13 residues. Germline CDR1 MDHEN, CDR2 SYDVKM. V was trimmed by 2 bases and J by 9 bases, leaving 11 bases between them. As DNA, the CDR3 is TGTGCCAGCAGTTTAATAGCTCTCCCTGAGCAGTTCTTC. Protein sequence: CASSLIALPEQFF.

This clonotype turned up a few times. A much larger clone differs by one base, so this may be a read error. The chain has TRBV7-3 and TRBJ2-1; 10 positions agree with TRBD2. This CDR3 contains 16 residues. Germline CDR1 SGHTA, CDR2 FQGTGA. CDR3 sequence reads: CASSVHGTSEYNDQFF. In DNA, the CDR3 is TGTGCCAGCAGCGTACACGGGACTAGCGAGTACAATGATCAGTTCTTC.

This rearrangement joins TRBV3-1 to TRBJ2-5; 9 bases fit TRBD2. The junction had 11 bases not matched to a gene; V was cut back by 5 bases and J by 4 bases. CDR1 is LGHDT, CDR2 YNNKEL, per germline (reference sequence). CDR3 length: 16 residues. CDR3: CASSLEGGRGGETQYF. CDR3 in DNA: TGTGCCAGCAGCTTAGAAGGCGGGAGGGGGGGAGAGACCCAGTACTTC.